The rows below give T cell receptor beta chains drawn from one sample of a study of blood T cell repertoires in COVID-19. TCRdb keeps only in-frame clones here, not all; method: immunoSEQ multiplex PCR. Among 110,000 to 150,000 clones listed, 65% to 90% were seen once. Sequencing input: peripheral blood. Receptors originate from a man aged 55 to 70 with active or convalescent COVID-19. CDR3s include the opening cysteine and the closing phenylalanine or tryptophan. D genes are given only for firm matches. Clone size appears in some rows only: once, few, many, or a class for an expanded clone.

d_call: TRBD1
v_call: TRBV30
j_call: TRBJ1-5
clone_size: .
cdr3_aa: CAWSTGTGNQPQHF
cdr3_nt: TGTGCCTGGAGTACGGGGACAGGCAATCAGCCCCAGCATTTT

d_call: .
v_call: TRBV6-6
j_call: TRBJ1-3
clone_size: .
cdr3_aa: CASSSYASGNTIYF
cdr3_nt: TGTGCCAGCAGCTCCTACGCCTCTGGAAACACCATATATTTT

d_call: TRBD1
v_call: TRBV11-3
j_call: TRBJ2-5
clone_size: .
cdr3_aa: CASRAGGPKETQYF
cdr3_nt: TGTGCCAGCAGGGCAGGGGGCCCAAAAGAGACCCAGTACTTC

d_call: TRBD2
v_call: TRBV7-2
j_call: TRBJ2-1
clone_size: .
cdr3_aa: CASRKLAGGLVYNEQFF
cdr3_nt: TGTGCCAGCCGAAAACTAGCGGGAGGGCTAGTTTACAATGAGCAGTTCTTC

d_call: .
v_call: TRBV5-5
j_call: TRBJ2-5
clone_size: few
cdr3_aa: CASSLLETAQETQYF
cdr3_nt: TGTGCCAGCAGCTTGCTTGAAACAGCCCAAGAGACCCAGTACTTC

d_call: TRBD1
v_call: TRBV5-1
j_call: TRBJ1-6
clone_size: .
cdr3_aa: CASSLGQSFPDYNSPLHF
cdr3_nt: TGCGCCAGCAGCCTGGGACAGTCCTTTCCTGATTATAATTCACCCCTCCACTTT

d_call: TRBD1
v_call: TRBV10-3
j_call: TRBJ2-5
clone_size: once
cdr3_aa: CAISRDRQETQYF
cdr3_nt: TGTGCCATCAGCAGGGACAGACAAGAGACCCAGTACTTC

d_call: TRBD2
v_call: TRBV11-3
j_call: TRBJ2-1
clone_size: .
cdr3_aa: CASTPGGQSYNEQFF
cdr3_nt: TGTGCCAGCACCCCGGGAGGGCAGTCCTACAATGAGCAGTTCTTC

d_call: .
v_call: TRBV3-1/TRBV3-2
j_call: TRBJ2-7
clone_size: .
cdr3_aa: CASSQGQKYEQYF
cdr3_nt: TGTGCCAGCAGCCAAGGGCAGAAATACGAGCAGTACTTC

d_call: TRBD1
v_call: TRBV3-1/TRBV3-2
j_call: TRBJ2-3
clone_size: .
cdr3_aa: CASSQPGGRGSSTDTQYF
cdr3_nt: TGTGCCAGCAGCCAACCAGGGGGCAGGGGATCTAGCACAGATACGCAGTATTTT

d_call: .
v_call: TRBV4-1
j_call: TRBJ2-1
clone_size: .
cdr3_aa: CASSQPSLGQFF
cdr3_nt: TGCGCCAGCAGCCAGCCTAGCTTAGGGCAGTTCTTC

d_call: .
v_call: TRBV4-1
j_call: TRBJ2-1
clone_size: .
cdr3_aa: CASSGVGSSYNEQFF
cdr3_nt: TGCGCCAGCAGCGGTGTAGGGAGTTCCTACAATGAGCAGTTCTTC

d_call: TRBD1
v_call: TRBV5-5
j_call: TRBJ2-7
clone_size: .
cdr3_aa: CASSSPDRAGQYF
cdr3_nt: TGTGCCAGCAGCTCCCCCGACAGGGCAGGGCAGTACTTC

d_call: TRBD1
v_call: TRBV2
j_call: TRBJ1-1
clone_size: .
cdr3_aa: CASRPFGTGNTEAFF
cdr3_nt: TGTGCCAGCAGACCCTTCGGGACAGGGAACACTGAAGCTTTCTTT

d_call: .
v_call: TRBV4-1
j_call: TRBJ2-5
clone_size: .
cdr3_aa: CASSDQGGGHSSRETQYF
cdr3_nt: TGCGCCAGCAGCGACCAAGGCGGGGGCCATTCATCGCGTGAGACCCAGTACTTC

d_call: TRBD1
v_call: TRBV27
j_call: TRBJ2-7
clone_size: .
cdr3_aa: CASRTGSSYEQYF
cdr3_nt: TGTGCCAGCAGGACAGGGTCCTCCTACGAGCAGTACTTC

d_call: .
v_call: TRBV3-1/TRBV3-2
j_call: TRBJ2-5
clone_size: .
cdr3_aa: CASSQENAGFQETQYF
cdr3_nt: TGTGCCAGCAGCCAAGAGAACGCCGGGTTTCAAGAGACCCAGTACTTC

d_call: TRBD1
v_call: TRBV7-8
j_call: TRBJ1-1
clone_size: .
cdr3_aa: CASSDGQGAEAFF
cdr3_nt: TGTGCCAGCAGCGATGGACAGGGGGCTGAAGCTTTCTTT

d_call: .
v_call: TRBV24-1
j_call: TRBJ2-2
clone_size: .
cdr3_aa: CATSDLTWDTGELFF
cdr3_nt: TGTGCCACCAGTGACCTGACATGGGACACCGGGGAGCTGTTTTTT

d_call: .
v_call: TRBV7-7
j_call: TRBJ2-1
clone_size: .
cdr3_aa: CASSPIGSISYNEQFF
cdr3_nt: TGTGCCAGCAGCCCCATTGGGAGTATATCCTACAATGAGCAGTTCTTC